Below, 7 T cell receptor beta chains from the same sample are listed, as sequenced in a study of cytomegalovirus exposure and HLA in healthy donors. Assay: immunoSEQ multiplex PCR; the TCRdb copy retains only in-frame clones and omits some. Among around 86,000 clones listed, under 95% were seen once. The sequencing sample was made of PBMCs. These receptor sequences come from a woman in her 30s in good health and CMV-seropositive.

The chain employs TRBV27 and TRBJ2-1, with D maybe TRBD2 (5 bases). Germline loops: CDR1 MNHEY, CDR2 SMNVEV (reference sequence). The V end lost 1 base, the J end lost 9 bases, and 10 bases lay between the germline ends. The CDR3 loop spans 13 amino acids. Here the CDR3 DNA reads TGTGCCAGCAGTTTATGGTCGGGAACTGAGCAGTTCTTC. Amino acid sequence: CASSLWSGTEQFF.

This clone came up once. The chain has TRBV5-6 and TRBJ1-3; D remains unclear. This CDR3 contains 17 residues. The germline V gene encodes CDR1 SGHDT and CDR2 YYEEEE. Trimming removed 2 bases from V and 0 bases from J, with 15 bases in between. The CDR3 is CASSFIDTRLSGNTIYF. As DNA, the CDR3 is TGTGCCAGCAGCTTCATAGACACCCGCCTCTCTGGAAACACCATATATTTT.

The count of this clone is one. The gene calls are TRBV30 and TRBJ2-1, with 10 bases that match TRBD2. The junction had 7 bases not matched to a gene; V was cut back by 4 bases and J by 4 bases. Germline V CDR1 and CDR2: GTSNPN, SVGIG (reference sequence). This CDR3 has 15 amino acids. The CDR3 coding sequence is TGTGCCTGGACGATTCCGGGACTAGCGTACAATGAGCAGTTCTTC. Its protein is CAWTIPGLAYNEQFF.

This clone was counted a single time. J is TRBJ2-1 and V is TRBV11-2; 10 positions agree with TRBD2. CDR3 length: 16 residues. Unmatched junction bases numbered 9, after V lost 1 base and J lost 9 bases. Germline V lookup: CDR1 SGHAT, CDR2 FQNNGV. As DNA, the CDR3 is TGTGCCAGCAGCTTAGTCGGACTAGCGGAAAAGAGTGAGCAGTTCTTC. It encodes CASSLVGLAEKSEQFF.

The CDR3 sequence: CASSLEYSGSDEQFF. The CDR3, as DNA: TGTGCCAGCAGCTTAGAGTATAGCGGGAGCGATGAGCAGTTCTTC. This sequence joins TRBV11-2 and TRBJ2-1; 9 nucleotides line up with TRBD2. Germline assignment: CDR1 SGHAT and CDR2 FQNNGV. The CDR3 covers 15 residues. V trimming: 0 bases; J trimming: 8 bases; junction bases outside the gene matches: 5.

The chain links TRBV6-6 to TRBJ2-2, with a tentative D call TRBD2 (6 bases). CDR3 length: 14 residues. Germline loops: CDR1 MNHNY, CDR2 SVGAGI (reference sequence). V was shortened by 7 bases and J by 10 bases, with 19 bases between the two germline ends. The CDR3 is CASKPGLVFEELFF. CDR3 sequence (DNA): TGTGCCAGCAAGCCGGGACTCGTGTTTGAGGAGCTGTTTTTT.

The V call is TRBV28, the J call TRBJ2-6, with 9 positions matching TRBD1. The germline CDR1 and CDR2 sequences are MDHEN and SYDVKM. There are 18 residues in the CDR3. The ends lost 7 bases at V and 2 bases at J; junction bases unmatched: 12. The CDR3 loop is CASNRGRALVPGANVLTF. The CDR3 DNA follows: TGTGCCAGCAACAGGGGGCGAGCTCTGGTCCCTGGGGCCAACGTCCTGACTTTC.